The 18 T cell receptor beta chains below all came from one sample that was sequenced in a study of T cells in lung cancer brain metastases. Profiling relied on immunoSEQ multiplex PCR, and the TCRdb table lists in-frame clones only, not all of them. The data contain several thousand clones, around 85% of them singletons. Sequencing was performed on tumor tissue from a brain metastasis. Receptors were obtained from a woman between 50 and 59 years old with non-small cell lung cancer that had spread to the brain.

The chain carries TRBV5-6 and TRBJ2-1; possibly TRBD2 for D (5 bases). The V end lost 1 base, the J end lost 8 bases, and 25 bases lay between the germline ends. The CDR3 covers 18 residues. In germline, CDR1 is SGHDT, CDR2 YYEEEE. This CDR3 reads CASSLMSGLAGSRDEQFF. CDR3 coding DNA: TGTGCCAGCAGCTTGATGAGTGGTTTGGCGGGCTCTCGAGATGAGCAGTTCTTC.

The genes are TRBV9 and TRBJ2-1; D unresolved. V dropped 6 bases and J dropped 1 base, with 14 bases sitting between them. The CDR3 is 15 amino acids. From germline, CDR1 is SGDLS and CDR2 YYNGEE. The CDR3 sequence: CASIGPYQSYNEQFF. The CDR3 DNA reads TGTGCCAGCATCGGCCCTTATCAATCCTACAATGAGCAGTTCTTC.

CDR3 loop: CASTRGRGRASYNEQFF. CDR3 nucleotide sequence: TGTGCCAGCACTAGGGGCCGCGGGAGGGCCTCCTACAATGAGCAGTTCTTC. V is TRBV28 and J is TRBJ2-1; 9 positions match TRBD2. In germline, CDR1 is MDHEN, CDR2 SYDVKM. Germline trimming cut 7 bases from V and 0 bases from J; bases unmatched to any gene: 10. The CDR3 is 17 amino acids.

This chain uses TRBV27 with TRBJ2-1; unclear D gene. Germline V gene data show CDR1 as MNHEY and CDR2 as SMNVEV (reference sequence). Trimming removed 6 bases from V and 1 base from J, with 13 bases in between. CDR3 length equals 15 residues. For the CDR3, the DNA is TGTGCCAGCAGCCCCCTAAGCAGTTCCTACAATGAGCAGTTCTTC. The encoded protein is CASSPLSSSYNEQFF.

V is TRBV7-2 and J is TRBJ1-2; D is perhaps TRBD1 (5 bases). The V gene's germline CDR1 is SGHTA and CDR2 FQGNSA. V shed 5 bases and J shed 6 bases, with 16 bases lying between them. This CDR3 is built from 14 residues. CDR3 protein: CASSRRSGSDGYTF. The DNA of the CDR3 is TGTGCCAGCAGCCGGCGATCAGGGTCCGATGGCTACACCTTC.

The genes are TRBV5-6 and TRBJ2-5; D call uncertain. The CDR3 is 13 residues long. Looked up from germline, CDR1 is SGHDT and CDR2 is YYEEEE. V was trimmed by 4 bases and J by 2 bases, leaving 9 bases between them. The CDR3: CASSPARQETQYF. In nucleotides, the CDR3 is TGTGCCAGCAGCCCTGCCAGACAAGAGACCCAGTACTTC.

The chain employs TRBV9 and TRBJ2-7; D remains unclear. V gave up 2 bases and J gave up 5 bases, with 11 bases separating them. There are 13 residues in the CDR3. Germline V gives CDR1 SGDLS, CDR2 YYNGEE. The CDR3 DNA reads as TGTGCCAGCAGCGTTCAGGACGTCAACGAGCAGTACTTC. Translated, it gives CASSVQDVNEQYF.

The CDR3: CASSLAALPGREQYF. CDR3 DNA sequence: TGTGCCAGCAGCTTGGCGGCCCTCCCAGGGAGAGAGCAGTACTTC. The chain employs TRBV5-6 and TRBJ2-7; D assignment may be TRBD1 or TRBD2 (5 bases each). The CDR3 sequence is 15 residues long. Per germline, CDR1 SGHDT and CDR2 YYEEEE. Trimming cost V 0 bases and J 7 bases, with 17 bases left between them.

The rearrangement joins TRBV6-4 to TRBJ2-1; 14 bases are a match to TRBD2. After removal of 5 bases from V and 1 base from J, the junction contained 7 bases not matched to a gene. This CDR3 contains 18 residues. CDR1 is MRHNA and CDR2 is SNTAGT in the germline V gene. The CDR3 DNA is TGTGCCAGCAGTCCAGGACTAGCGGGAGGTGGATCCTACAATGAGCAGTTCTTC. As protein: CASSPGLAGGGSYNEQFF.

V is TRBV28 and J is TRBJ1-4, with D possibly matching TRBD1 (6 bases). This CDR3 is 14 amino acids long. With 8 bases removed from V and 8 bases from J, the gap between germline ends came to 18 bases. Germline V lookup: CDR1 MDHEN, CDR2 SYDVKM. DNA for the CDR3: TGTGCCAGCGTTCGGCGACAGGCTGAGGAAAAACTGTTTTTT. Translating it yields CASVRRQAEEKLFF.

The V and J genes are TRBV5-4 and TRBJ1-5; D uncertain. The CDR3 is made up of 15 amino acids. Germline CDR1 SGHNT, CDR2 YYREEE (reference sequence). V lost 4 bases to trimming and J lost 7 bases, with 18 bases between them. The CDR3 DNA sequence: TGTGCCAGCAGCCATACTCCAGGTGTGAGCCAGCCCCAGCATTTT. Amino acids: CASSHTPGVSQPQHF.

The J gene is TRBJ1-4, the V gene TRBV7-9; unclear D gene. V gave up 1 base and J gave up 4 bases, with 13 bases separating them. The CDR3 contains 16 residues. Germline CDR1 SEHNR, CDR2 FQNEAQ (reference sequence). The CDR3: CASSLVGGQINEKLFF. CDR3 DNA: TGTGCCAGCAGCTTAGTCGGCGGCCAGATTAATGAAAAACTGTTTTTT. Full variable domain (remainder filled in from reference TRBV7-9 and TRBJ1-4): DTGVSQNPRHKITKRGQNVTFRCDPISEHNRLYWYRQTLGQGPEFLTYFQNEAQLEKSRLLSDRFSAERPKGSFSTLEIQRTEQGDSAMYLCASSLVGGQINEKLFFGSGTQLSVL.

This chain links TRBV23-1 with TRBJ2-7; no clear D gene. TRBV23-1 is classed as an ORF, of uncertain function. CDR3 length equals 13 residues. V dropped 3 bases and J dropped 3 bases, with 9 bases sitting between them. As DNA, the CDR3 is TGCGCCAGCAGTCACGCAATTCACTACGAGCAGTACTTC. Amino acids: CASSHAIHYEQYF.

The V call is TRBV7-9, the J call TRBJ2-7; D is possibly TRBD2 (5 bases). The CDR3 is made up of 16 amino acids. CDR1 and CDR2 (germline): SEHNR, FQNEAQ (reference sequence). V lost 4 bases and J lost 2, with 18 bases in between. CDR3 coding DNA: TGTGCCAGCAGCTACTTAGGTGGAGGTAGCACCTACGAGCAGTACTTC. Its protein product is CASSYLGGGSTYEQYF.

This clone was recorded only once. This chain joins TRBV2 and TRBJ2-3; 9 bases align to TRBD2. After removal of 2 bases from V and 6 bases from J, the junction contained 9 bases not matched to a gene. CDR3 length: 16 residues. Germline lookup yields CDR1 SNHLY and CDR2 FYNNEI. CDR3 DNA sequence: TGTGCCAGCAGTGAACCCCGGACTAGCGTTCGTGATACGCAGTATTTT. It encodes CASSEPRTSVRDTQYF.

The chain employs TRBV28 and TRBJ2-3; a weak D match, TRBD2 (6 bases). CDR3 length equals 15 residues. Germline lookup yields CDR1 MDHEN and CDR2 SYDVKM. Trimming stripped 6 bases from V and 2 bases from J, with 15 bases between. CDR3 amino acids: CASSPPAGLTDTQYF. The DNA for the CDR3 is TGTGCCAGCAGCCCCCCCGCGGGGCTCACAGATACGCAGTATTTT.

The chain recombines TRBV5-1 with TRBJ1-4; no firm D call. CDR3 length: 14 residues. CDR1 is SGHRS, CDR2 YFSETQ, per germline. V was clipped by 3 bases and J by 2 bases, with 8 bases between them. The CDR3 DNA is TGCGCCAGCAGCTCCGAAGGCACTAATGAAAAACTGTTTTTT. Translated, it gives CASSSEGTNEKLFF. The entire variable domain, with the rest obtained from reference TRBV5-1 and TRBJ1-4, is as follows: KAGVTQTPRYLIKTRGQQVTLSCSPISGHRSVSWYQQTPGQGLQFLFEYFSETQRNKGNFPGRFSGRQFSNSRSEMNVSTLELGDSALYLCASSSEGTNEKLFFGSGTQLSVL.

The chain combines TRBV28 with TRBJ2-1, with 10 bases matching TRBD2. The V and J ends lost 2 bases and 8 bases, in that order; junction bases with no gene match: 6. Germline V gene sequence: CDR1 MDHEN, CDR2 SYDVKM. The CDR3 is 15 amino acids. CDR3: CASSLGASGSHEQFF. The DNA of the CDR3 is TGTGCCAGCAGTTTAGGAGCTAGCGGGAGTCATGAGCAGTTCTTC.